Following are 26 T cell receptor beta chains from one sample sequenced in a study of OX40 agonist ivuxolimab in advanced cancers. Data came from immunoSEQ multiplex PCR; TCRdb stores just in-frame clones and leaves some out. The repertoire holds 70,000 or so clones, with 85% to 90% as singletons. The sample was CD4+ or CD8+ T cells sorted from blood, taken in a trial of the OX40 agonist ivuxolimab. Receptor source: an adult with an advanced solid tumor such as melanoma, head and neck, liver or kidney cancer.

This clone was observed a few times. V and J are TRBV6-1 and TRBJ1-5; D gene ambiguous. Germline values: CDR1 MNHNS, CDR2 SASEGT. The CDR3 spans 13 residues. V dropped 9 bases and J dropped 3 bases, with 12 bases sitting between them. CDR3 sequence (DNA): TGTGCCAGTGGTAGAGAAAACAATCAGCCCCAGCATTTT. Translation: CASGRENNQPQHF.

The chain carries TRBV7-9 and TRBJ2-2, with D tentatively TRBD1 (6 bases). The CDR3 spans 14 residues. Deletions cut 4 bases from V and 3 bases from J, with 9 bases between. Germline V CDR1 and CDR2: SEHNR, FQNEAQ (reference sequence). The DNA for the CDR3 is TGTGCCAGCAGCTCCACAGGGTACACCGGGGAGCTGTTTTTT. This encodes CASSSTGYTGELFF.

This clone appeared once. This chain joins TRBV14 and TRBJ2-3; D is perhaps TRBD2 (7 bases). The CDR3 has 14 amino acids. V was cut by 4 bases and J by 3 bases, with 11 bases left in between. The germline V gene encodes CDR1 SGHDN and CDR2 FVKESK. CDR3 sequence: CASSLRGPTDTQYF. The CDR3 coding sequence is TGTGCCAGCAGCCTGCGGGGGCCGACAGATACGCAGTATTTT.

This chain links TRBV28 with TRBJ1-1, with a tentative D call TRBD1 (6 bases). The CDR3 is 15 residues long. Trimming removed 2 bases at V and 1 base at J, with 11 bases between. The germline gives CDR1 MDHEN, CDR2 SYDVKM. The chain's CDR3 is CASSLGGRGNTEAFF. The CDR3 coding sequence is TGTGCCAGCAGTTTAGGTGGCAGGGGGAACACTGAAGCTTTCTTT.

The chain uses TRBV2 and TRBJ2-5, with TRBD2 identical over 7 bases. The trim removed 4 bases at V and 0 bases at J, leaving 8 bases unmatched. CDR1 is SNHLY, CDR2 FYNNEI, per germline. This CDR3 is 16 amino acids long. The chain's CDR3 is CASSVGGGSNQETQYF. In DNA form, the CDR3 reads TGTGCCAGCAGTGTGGGGGGAGGGAGTAACCAAGAGACCCAGTACTTC.

CDR3 sequence (DNA): TGTGCCATCAGTGAGTCATCCCCAATTACCCGGGACAACACAGATACGCAGTATTTT. Its translation: CAISESSPITRDNTDTQYF. The genes are TRBV10-3 and TRBJ2-3, with a possible D match to TRBD1 (6 bases). This CDR3 contains 19 residues. Trimming removed 0 bases at V and 2 bases at J, with 21 bases between. CDR1 and CDR2 from the germline V gene are ENHRY and SYGVKD.

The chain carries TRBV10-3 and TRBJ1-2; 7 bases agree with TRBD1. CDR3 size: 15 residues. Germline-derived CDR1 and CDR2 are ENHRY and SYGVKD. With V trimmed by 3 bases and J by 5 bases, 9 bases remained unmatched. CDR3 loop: CAISENDRAFYGYTF. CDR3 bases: TGTGCCATCAGTGAAAACGACAGGGCCTTTTATGGCTACACCTTC.

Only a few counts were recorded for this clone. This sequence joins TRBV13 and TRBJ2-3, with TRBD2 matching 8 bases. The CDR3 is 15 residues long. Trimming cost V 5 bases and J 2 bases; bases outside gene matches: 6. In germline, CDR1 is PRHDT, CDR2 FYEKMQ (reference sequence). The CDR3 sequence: CASSRSGSFTDTQYF. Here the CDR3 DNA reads TGTGCCAGCAGCCGCAGCGGGAGTTTCACAGATACGCAGTATTTT.

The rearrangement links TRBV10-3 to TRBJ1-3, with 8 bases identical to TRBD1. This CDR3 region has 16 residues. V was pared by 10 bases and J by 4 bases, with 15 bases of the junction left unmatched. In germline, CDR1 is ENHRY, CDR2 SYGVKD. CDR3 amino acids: CATKPGTGASGNTIYF. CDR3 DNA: TGTGCCACTAAACCCGGGACAGGCGCCTCCGGAAACACCATATATTTT.

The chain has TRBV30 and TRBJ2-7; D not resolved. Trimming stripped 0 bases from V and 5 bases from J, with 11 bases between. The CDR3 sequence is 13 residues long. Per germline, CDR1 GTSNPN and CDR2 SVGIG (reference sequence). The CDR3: CAWSVLPQNEQYF. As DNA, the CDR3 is TGTGCCTGGAGTGTACTACCACAGAACGAGCAGTACTTC.

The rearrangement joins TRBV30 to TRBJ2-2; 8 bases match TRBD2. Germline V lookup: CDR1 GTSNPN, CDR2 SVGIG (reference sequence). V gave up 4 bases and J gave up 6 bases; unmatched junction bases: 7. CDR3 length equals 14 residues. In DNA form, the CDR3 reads TGTGCCTGGATACGGGGGGGCCTCGCCGGGGAGCTGTTTTTT. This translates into CAWIRGGLAGELFF.

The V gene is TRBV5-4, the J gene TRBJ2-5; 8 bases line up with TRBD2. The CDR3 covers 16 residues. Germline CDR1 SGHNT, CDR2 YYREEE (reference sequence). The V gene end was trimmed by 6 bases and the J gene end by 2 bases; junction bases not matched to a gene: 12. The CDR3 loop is CASTLSGSGGQETQYF. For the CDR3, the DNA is TGTGCCAGCACCCTGAGTGGAAGCGGGGGTCAAGAGACCCAGTACTTC.

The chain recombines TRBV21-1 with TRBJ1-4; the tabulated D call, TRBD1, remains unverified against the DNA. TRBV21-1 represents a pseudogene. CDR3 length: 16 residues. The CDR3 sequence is CASSNRGPATNEKLFF. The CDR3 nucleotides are TGTGCCAGCAGCAACAGGGGCCCTGCAACTAATGAAAAACTGTTTTTT.

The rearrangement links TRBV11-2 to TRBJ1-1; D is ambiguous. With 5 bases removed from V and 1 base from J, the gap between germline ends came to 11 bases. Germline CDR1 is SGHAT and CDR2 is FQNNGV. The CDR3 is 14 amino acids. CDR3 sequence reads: CASSVVQRNTEAFF. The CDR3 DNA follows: TGTGCCAGCAGCGTGGTGCAGAGGAACACTGAAGCTTTCTTT.

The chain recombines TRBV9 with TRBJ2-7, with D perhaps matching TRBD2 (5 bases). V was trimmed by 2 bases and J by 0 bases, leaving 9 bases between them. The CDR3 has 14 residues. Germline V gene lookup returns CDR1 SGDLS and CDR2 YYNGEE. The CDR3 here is CASSVLADSYEQYF. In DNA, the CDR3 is TGTGCCAGCAGCGTTCTAGCCGACTCCTACGAGCAGTACTTC.

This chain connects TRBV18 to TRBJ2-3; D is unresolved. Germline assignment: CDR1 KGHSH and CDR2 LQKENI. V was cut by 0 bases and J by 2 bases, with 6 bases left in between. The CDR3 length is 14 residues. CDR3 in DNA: TGTGCCAGCTCACCACCGGCGGTCACAGATACGCAGTATTTT. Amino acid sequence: CASSPPAVTDTQYF.

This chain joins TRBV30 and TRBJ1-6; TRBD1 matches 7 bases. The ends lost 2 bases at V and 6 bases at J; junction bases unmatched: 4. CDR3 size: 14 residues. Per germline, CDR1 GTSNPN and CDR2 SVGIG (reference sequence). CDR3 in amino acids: CAWSPGQSNSPLHF. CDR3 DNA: TGTGCCTGGAGTCCGGGACAGTCTAATTCACCCCTCCACTTT.

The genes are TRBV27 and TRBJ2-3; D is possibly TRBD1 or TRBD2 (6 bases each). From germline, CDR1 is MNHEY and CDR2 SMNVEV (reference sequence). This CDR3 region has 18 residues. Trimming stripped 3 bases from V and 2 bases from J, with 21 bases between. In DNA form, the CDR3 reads TGTGCCAGCAGTTTGCCCTTAGGGGGGCCCCCTTCCACAGATACGCAGTATTTT. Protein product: CASSLPLGGPPSTDTQYF.

CDR3 amino acids: CASSPWAGGSGQPQHF. The CDR3 bases are TGCGCCAGCAGCCCCTGGGCAGGGGGCTCAGGTCAGCCCCAGCATTTT. This rearrangement joins TRBV5-1 to TRBJ1-5; 8 nucleotides match TRBD1. CDR1 and CDR2 from the germline V gene are SGHRS and YFSETQ. J lost 6 bases, V lost 4 bases, and 12 bases had no gene match. The CDR3 runs 16 residues. Variable domain in full (rest from reference TRBV5-1 and TRBJ1-5): KAGVTQTPRYLIKTRGQQVTLSCSPISGHRSVSWYQQTPGQGLQFLFEYFSETQRNKGNFPGRFSGRQFSNSRSEMNVSTLELGDSALYLCASSPWAGGSGQPQHFGDGTRLSIL.

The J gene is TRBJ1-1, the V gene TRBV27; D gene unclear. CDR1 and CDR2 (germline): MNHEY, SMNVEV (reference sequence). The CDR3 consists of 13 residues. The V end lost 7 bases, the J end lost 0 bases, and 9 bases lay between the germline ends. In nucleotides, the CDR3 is TGTGCCAGCATGTCCCCTATGAACACTGAAGCTTTCTTT. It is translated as CASMSPMNTEAFF.

This CDR3 reads CASSQGPDQPQHF. Here the CDR3 DNA reads TGTGCCAGCAGTCAGGGGCCGGATCAGCCCCAGCATTTT. This rearrangement joins TRBV2 to TRBJ1-5, with D possibly matching TRBD1 (6 bases). Germline CDR1 reads SNHLY; CDR2 reads FYNNEI. This CDR3 contains 13 residues. Trimming pared 5 bases from V and 5 bases from J, leaving 10 bases between.

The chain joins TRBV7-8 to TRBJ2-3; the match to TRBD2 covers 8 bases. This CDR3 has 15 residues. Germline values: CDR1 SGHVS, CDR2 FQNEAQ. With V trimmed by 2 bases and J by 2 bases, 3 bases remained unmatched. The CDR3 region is CASSLTSGHTDTQYF. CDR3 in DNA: TGTGCCAGCAGCTTAACTAGCGGACACACAGATACGCAGTATTTT.

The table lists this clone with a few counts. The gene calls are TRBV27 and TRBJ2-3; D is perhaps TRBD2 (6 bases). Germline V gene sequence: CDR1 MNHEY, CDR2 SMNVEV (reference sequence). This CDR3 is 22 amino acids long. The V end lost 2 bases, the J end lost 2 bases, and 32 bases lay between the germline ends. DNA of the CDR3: TGTGCCAGCAGTTTAAGGGAACCGGTCGCGGGGCTAATTTCCCTAACCACAGATACGCAGTATTTT. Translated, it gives CASSLREPVAGLISLTTDTQYF.

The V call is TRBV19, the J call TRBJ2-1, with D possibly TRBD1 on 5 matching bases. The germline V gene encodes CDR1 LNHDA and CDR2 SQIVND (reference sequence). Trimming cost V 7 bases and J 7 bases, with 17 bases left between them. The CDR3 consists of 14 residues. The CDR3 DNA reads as TGTGCCAGTACATCCTCCCAGGGTAAGAATGAGCAGTTCTTC. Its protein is CASTSSQGKNEQFF.

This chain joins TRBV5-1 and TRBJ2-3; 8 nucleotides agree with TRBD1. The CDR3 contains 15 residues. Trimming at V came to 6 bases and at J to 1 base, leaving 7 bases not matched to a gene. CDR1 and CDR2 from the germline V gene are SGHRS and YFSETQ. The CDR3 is CASTDAGQGTDTQYF. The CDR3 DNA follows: TGCGCCAGCACCGACGCGGGACAGGGCACAGATACGCAGTATTTT.

CDR3 sequence: CASSPRGLSNQPQHF. For the CDR3, the DNA is TGCGCCAGCAGCCCCAGGGGGCTCAGCAATCAGCCCCAGCATTTT. V usage is TRBV5-1 and J usage is TRBJ1-5; 8 nucleotides line up with TRBD1. Trimming took 4 bases from V and 1 from J; bases not matched to a gene: 4. The CDR3 runs 15 residues. CDR1 and CDR2 (germline): SGHRS, YFSETQ.